Sequencing of this TCR beta chain was carried out in a study of cytomegalovirus exposure and HLA in healthy donors (dated by TCRdb to between 2016 and 2019). Study-level background: In an earlier analysis of about 560 of the donors, 276 Gb of sequence data and 117 million unique TCR beta sequences from 180 million or so T cells were reported. An early release covering just under 650 HLA-typed donors comprised about 300 gigabases of sequencing data and around 85 million unique TCR sequences. Of the 398 genotyped donors, 81% were placed in the genetic ancestry cluster associated with self-reported Caucasian donors. The study aimed to test whether cataloging public T cell receptors could reveal signatures of past pathogen exposure. Using immunosequencing, the study profiled T cell repertoires from about 620 subjects and related those repertoires to cytomegalovirus serostatus. Along with the roughly 700-subject first cohort, a separate validation cohort of 120 different subjects was used. The study combined high-throughput TCR immunosequencing, statistical association of individual TCRs with disease status, and machine learning to predict cytomegalovirus infection status. To study patterns of TCR occurrence, a later analysis re-analyzed previously published TCR beta repertoires from 550 to 800 donors and added high-resolution HLA genotyping. Rather than using new phenotypic data, the later analysis identified candidate immune exposures from TCR beta sequences and from how often those sequences occurred across donors. An earlier analysis of approximately 500 of the donors applied high-throughput TCR beta sequencing to assess whether each TCR beta V gene segment acted as functional or pseudogenic. Donor age, sex, ethnicity and CMV serostatus were compiled together with the repertoire data. In a later genetic analysis, genome-wide SNP genotypes for about three fifths of the 666 donors were used, and that subset was treated as a discovery cohort. All discovery cohort repertoires had been generated on a single sequencing platform. HLA typing included class I and class II loci at four-digit resolution. The number of donors typed differed by locus, with about 620-630 for A, B, C, DRB1 and DQB1, around 560 for DQA1, approximately 580 for DPA1, and 400 to 490 for DPB1. Because of strong linkage in the cohort, roughly five DR-DQ haplotypes were treated as single units for association and clustering. Among 300 to 500 genotyped donors of the cohort, an average of approximately 220,000 unique TCR beta nucleotide sequences was sequenced per donor, of which about 19% were non-productive.

Study-wide conclusions, independent of this receptor: Some IMGT-functional V segments, including TRBV6-2 and TRBV6-3, could not be told apart with the 87-base-pair reads, so those segments were excluded. The authors suggested that the approach could potentially be generalized to other disease states and immunological phenotypes. Only TCR beta chains were sequenced in this cohort, and the absence of alpha or paired-chain data limited detectable features. In vitro tests confirmed that a few of the cytomegalovirus-associated TCR beta chains recognize cytomegalovirus antigens. In both the original and validation cohorts, the classifier was reported to diagnose cytomegalovirus status with high specificity and sensitivity. A cluster of highly shared sequence variants was judged likely to be a technical artifact of the sequencing pipeline. The study listed approximately 160 TCR beta chains as associated with cytomegalovirus. Compared with equally common non-associated chains, HLA-associated TCR beta chains in a later analysis were more clonally expanded and had lower generation probabilities. Most TCR sequences were observed very rarely across donors, whereas some public TCRs were present in many individuals. At a false discovery rate of 0.05, a later analysis linked fewer than 20,000 TCR beta sequences to specific HLA alleles. A further reported finding was that TCR beta sequences accurately predicted the HLA-A and HLA-B alleles for most subjects in the first cohort. Linkage disequilibrium might explain the correlated functional status among segregating V segments, but an unknown experimental factor could not be ruled out. Sequencing depth was assumed to be roughly uniform across donors in the presence/absence analyses, though that assumption may not hold. The earlier analysis of approximately 590 of the donors excluded roughly 17 rarely observed V segments, including chromosome 9 orphons, because counts were too low. CMV serostatus was the only immune exposure information available for the cohort. Strong co-occurrence of HLA alleles, especially DR and DQ, made assigning TCR associations to individual alleles difficult. In a later analysis, TCR association rates were found to vary across HLA loci, with the most associated TCRs seen for DRB1 alleles and the fewest for HLA-C alleles. V-gene and J-gene trimming of TCR beta chains was associated with a missense DCLRE1C variant in a later genetic analysis, and the association was replicated in an independent cohort. Because HLA typing was missing for some donors at each locus, association tests included only the typed subset. Broadly in line with IMGT annotations, most TCR beta V segments showed up in productive rearrangements about 87% or about 30% of the time in an earlier analysis of 450 to 600 of the donors. In a later genetic analysis, fewer N-insertions in productive TCRs were reported among donors in an Asian-associated ancestry cluster than the approximately 710-donor mean. According to a later analysis, most CMV-associated TCR beta chains appeared to be HLA-restricted, and the HLA associations seemed to be driven largely by CMV exposure. According to a later analysis, parvovirus B19, influenza, CMV and Epstein-Barr virus appeared linked to several top co-occurrence clusters.

The cohort was made up of 666 healthy bone marrow donors. Cohort members were all nominally healthy when sampled, although unrecorded immune exposures were likely present. The donor tested CMV seronegative, placing the donor among the 300 to 450 seronegative members of the cohort. Each donor provided a peripheral blood sample, and peripheral blood mononuclear cells were used for TCR beta sequencing. Genomic DNA extraction from the blood cell samples was performed with the Qiagen DNeasy Blood Extraction Kit. Libraries came from the immunoSEQ multiplex PCR assay. A mixture of 60 forward primers for TCR Vbeta segments and 13 reverse primers for TCR Jbeta segments was used in the multiplex PCR. The CDR3 region of rearranged TCR beta genes was amplified from genomic DNA with a multiplex PCR assay. The Illumina HiSeq System was used to sequence the amplified TCR beta libraries as 87-base-pair reads. The original pipeline was this. A later analysis counted some 80 million unique TCR beta chains across the 550 to 750 repertoires, and roughly 11 million of these chains were shared by at least two donors. To remove PCR and sequencing errors, raw reads were error-corrected and collapsed into unique sequences using a nearest-neighbor algorithm that merged closely related sequences. V, D and J gene segments were assigned by aligning CDR3 sequences to IMGT reference sequences. For a sequence to be retained, at least a six-nucleotide match to both a V gene segment and a J gene segment was required. A rearrangement counted as productive if the CDR3 had no stop codons and remained in frame with V and J, and every other rearrangement counted as non-productive. Following IMGT convention, CDR3 was defined as the stretch from the second conserved V-encoded cysteine up to the conserved J-encoded phenylalanine. In an earlier analysis of some 550 of the donors, sequences lacking an unambiguous match to a single V gene segment were excluded. In an earlier analysis of 587 of the donors, a V segment was called functional when productive rearrangements were above 56.7%, and segregating when the standard deviation between donors exceeded 5%. A statistical classification framework was built for diagnosing cytomegalovirus status from the catalog of TCR beta chain sequences. In a later analysis, TCR nucleotide sequences were compared against IMGT/GENE-DB human TR gene sequences so that V and J genes could be assigned. In a later analysis, CDR3 sequences and most-parsimonious VDJ recombination scenarios were assigned using the TCRdist pipeline. In a later analysis, every TCR beta chain was defined by the combination of its CDR3 amino acid sequence and its V-gene family, and reads without a unique V-gene family were dropped. To address suspected cross-contamination and a sequencing artifact, a later analysis removed 550 to 750 highly shared, low-generation-probability nucleotide sequences. In a later analysis, a clonal expansion index was calculated for each public chain from normalized within-repertoire ranks of inferred template counts. In a later analysis, generation probabilities were computed with a VDJ recombination model fitted to out-of-frame rearrangements, and the resulting probabilities were checked against IGoR. Hypergeometric tests were used in a later analysis to score TCR-TCR, TCR-HLA and TCR-CMV co-occurrence, with a repertoire-size bias correction applied to the TCR pairs. A later analysis estimated false discovery rates by permuting HLA or CMV assignments 20 times. In a later analysis, co-occurring TCRs were grouped using DBSCAN, with TCRdist sequence similarity added in when clustering inside HLA-allele-positive subsets. Repertoires with fewer than 30,000 or more than 120,000 public chains were left out of co-occurrence clustering, as were five repertoires with anomalous nucleotide sharing. As stored in TCRdb, this immuneACCESS dataset retains in-frame rearrangements with V and J assigned. A fraction of the clones does not appear; measured against another copy, unresolved V genes explain less than half of the discrepancy, and the remainder lacks a known reason. V and J calls and clone size follow that table, whereas D and trimming were derived from the DNA. This sample's table contains approximately 58,000 clones. The ten largest account for less than 4.5% of the sample.

CDR1 and CDR2 are read off the germline V gene (reference sequence) as GTSNPN and SVGIG. From the cysteine up to the phenylalanine, the CDR3 has a length of 13 residues. CDR3 DNA only is kept here, 39 bases in frame from base 1. The germline ends are 6 bases apart after V is trimmed by 1 base and J by 0 bases. For this clone: Its antigen has not been determined.

This sequence was found in a woman younger than 35 in good health and CMV-seronegative. Material for sequencing was PBMCs. The V and J genes are TRBV30 and TRBJ2-5; tentative D gene TRBD1, with 5 bases matching. The CDR3 protein: CAWSGGYQETQYF. Here is the DNA: TGTGCCTGGAGTGGGGGCTACCAAGAGACCCAGTACTTC.